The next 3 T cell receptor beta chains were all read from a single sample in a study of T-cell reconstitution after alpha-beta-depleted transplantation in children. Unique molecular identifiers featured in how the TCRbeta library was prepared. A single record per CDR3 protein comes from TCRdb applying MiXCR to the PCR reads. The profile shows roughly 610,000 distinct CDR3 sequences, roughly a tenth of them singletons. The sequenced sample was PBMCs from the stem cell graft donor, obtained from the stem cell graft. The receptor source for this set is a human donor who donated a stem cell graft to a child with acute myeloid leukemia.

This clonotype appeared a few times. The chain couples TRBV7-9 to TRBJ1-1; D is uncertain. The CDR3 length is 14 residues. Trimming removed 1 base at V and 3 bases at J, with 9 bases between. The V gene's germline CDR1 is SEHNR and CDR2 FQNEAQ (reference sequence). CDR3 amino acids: CASSLGQWDTEAFF. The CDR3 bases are TGTGCCAGCAGCTTAGGACAATGGGACACTGAAGCTTTCTTT.

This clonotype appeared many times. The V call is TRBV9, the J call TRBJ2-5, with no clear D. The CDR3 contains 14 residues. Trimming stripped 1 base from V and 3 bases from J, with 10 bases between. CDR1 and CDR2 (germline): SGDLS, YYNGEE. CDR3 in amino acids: CASSVSGTKETQYF. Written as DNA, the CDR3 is TGTGCCAGCAGCGTATCCGGCACGAAAGAGACCCAGTACTTC. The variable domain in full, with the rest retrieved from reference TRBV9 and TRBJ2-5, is DSGVTQTPKHLITATGQRVTLRCSPRSGDLSVYWYQQSLDQGLQFLIQYYNGEERAKGNILERFSAQQFPDLHSELNLSSLELGDSALYFCASSVSGTKETQYFGPGTRLLVL.

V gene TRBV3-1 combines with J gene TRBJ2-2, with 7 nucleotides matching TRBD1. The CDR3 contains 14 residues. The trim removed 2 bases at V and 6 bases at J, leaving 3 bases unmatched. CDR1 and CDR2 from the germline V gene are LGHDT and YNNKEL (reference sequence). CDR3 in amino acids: CASSQRDRAGELFF. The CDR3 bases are TGTGCCAGCAGCCAAAGAGACAGGGCCGGGGAGCTGTTTTTT.